These 10 T cell receptor beta chains came from one sample sequenced in a study of T cells after yellow fever vaccination. TCRdb recomputed calls from the 5' RACE reads with MiXCR, one row per CDR3 protein. The sample holds 110,000 to 150,000 distinct CDR3 sequences, 5% to 8% seen once. Sequences were derived from CD4+ T cells sorted from PBMCs, sampled 10 days after the yellow fever booster vaccination. The receptors stem from a man aged 25 to 40 who received the YFV17D yellow fever vaccine.

This clonotype was observed many times. V gene TRBV4-3 combines with J gene TRBJ1-1; 7 nucleotides agree with TRBD1. CDR3 length: 14 residues. The V segment lost 0 bases and the J segment 4 bases; nucleotides outside the gene matches: 2. The germline CDR1 and CDR2 sequences are LGHNA and YSLEER. CDR3 residues: CASSQEGGVTEAFF. DNA for the CDR3: TGCGCCAGCAGCCAAGAAGGGGGCGTCACTGAAGCTTTCTTT.

This clonotype was seen repeatedly, ten times or more. This chain joins TRBV6-2 or TRBV6-3 and TRBJ2-7; perhaps TRBD1 as D (5 bases). CDR1 is MNHEY, CDR2 SVGEGT, per germline. Trimming took 4 bases from V and 0 from J, leaving 16 bases between them. CDR3 length: 16 amino acids. In DNA, the CDR3 is TGTGCCAGCAGTTTTTCCGTACCAGGGAACTCCTACGAGCAGTACTTC. The encoded protein is CASSFSVPGNSYEQYF.

This clonotype was detected ten times or more. The CDR3 loop reads CASSWDRQSEQFF. Here the CDR3 DNA reads TGTGCCAGCAGTTGGGACCGACAGAGTGAGCAGTTCTTC. The rearrangement uses TRBV9 and TRBJ2-1; D may correspond to TRBD1 or TRBD2 (5 bases each). Per the germline V gene, CDR1 is SGDLS and CDR2 is YYNGEE. Trimming removed 5 bases from V and 9 bases from J, with 15 bases in between. The CDR3 length is 13 residues.

This clonotype was seen ten or more times. The chain combines TRBV27 with TRBJ2-7, with TRBD1 matching over 10 bases. CDR1 and CDR2 from the germline V gene are MNHEY and SMNVEV (reference sequence). Unmatched junction bases numbered 7, after V lost 5 bases and J lost 6 bases. CDR3 length equals 14 residues. The CDR3 protein is CASSTGTGEGEQYF. CDR3 in DNA: TGTGCCAGCAGTACAGGGACAGGGGAAGGCGAGCAGTACTTC.

The chain combines TRBV19 with TRBJ2-5; TRBD2 might be the D (5 bases). From germline, CDR1 is LNHDA and CDR2 SQIVND (reference sequence). V was trimmed by 11 bases and J by 4 bases, leaving 17 bases between them. The CDR3 is 13 residues long. The CDR3 is CAVRSSGPETQYF. DNA of the CDR3: TGTGCCGTAAGGTCGAGCGGCCCAGAGACCCAGTACTTC.

This clonotype was recorded at least ten times. The chain uses TRBV10-3 and TRBJ2-2, with D maybe TRBD1 (6 bases). Germline V gives CDR1 ENHRY, CDR2 SYGVKD. This CDR3 is built from 15 residues. The germline V and J ends were trimmed by 0 bases and 4 bases, with 9 bases remaining between them. The CDR3 sequence is CAISESPTGTGELFF. CDR3 bases: TGTGCCATCAGTGAGTCTCCGACAGGCACCGGGGAGCTGTTTTTT.

This clonotype was counted at least ten times. The chain couples TRBV29-1 to TRBJ2-7; 14 bases fit TRBD2. V shed 4 bases, J shed 2 bases, and the junction held 10 bases outside the gene matches. Germline-derived CDR1 and CDR2 are SQVTM and ANQGSEA. This CDR3 has 17 amino acids. The DNA of the CDR3 is TGCAGCGTTGCGTCGGGGACTAGCGGGAGCTGGGCCTACGAGCAGTACTTC. This sequence encodes CSVASGTSGSWAYEQYF.

This clonotype was detected many times. This sequence joins TRBV6-2 or TRBV6-3 and TRBJ1-5; D remains ambiguous. CDR1 MNHEY and CDR2 SVGEGT come from the germline V gene. CDR3 length equals 20 residues. The V and J ends lost 4 bases and 4 bases respectively, with 29 bases between them. This CDR3 reads CASSSRTGESRTDRNQPQHF. In DNA form, the CDR3 reads TGTGCCAGCAGTTCCCGTACCGGGGAGTCCAGGACGGATCGTAATCAGCCCCAGCATTTT.

The J gene is TRBJ2-7, the V gene TRBV20-1, with 11 bases that match TRBD2. Germline loops: CDR1 DFQATT, CDR2 SNEGSKA (reference sequence). CDR3 size: 12 residues. DNA of the CDR3: TGCAATCGCGGGACTAGCGGCTACGAGCAGTACTTC. Encoded protein: CNRGTSGYEQYF.

Many counts were recorded for this clonotype. The rearrangement joins TRBV5-1 to TRBJ2-7; a possible D gene is TRBD2 (5 bases). CDR3 size: 15 residues. Germline V gene lookup returns CDR1 SGHRS and CDR2 YFSETQ. Trimming removed 4 bases at V and 1 base at J, with 15 bases between. DNA for the CDR3: TGCGCCAGCAGCGTAACCGGGATCCAATCCTACGAGCAGTACTTC. Amino acid sequence: CASSVTGIQSYEQYF.